This T cell receptor (beta chain) is drawn from a study of blood T cell repertoires in COVID-19. The germline V gene has CDR1 SGHAT and CDR2 FQDESV (reference sequence). CDR3 size: 12 residues. Trimming shortened V by 2 bases and J by 6 bases, and 4 bases separated the two germline ends. For recovered donors of Cohort 3, there were two negative PCRs, clearance, or symptom resolution. Authors' methods: Cell counts per sample came from amplifying reference gene primers. Sequencing used immunoSEQ multiplex PCR; TCRdb keeps in-frame clones, though not all of them. The D gene and trimming were derived from the DNA, and the V and J assignments and clone size from that table. Of under 200,000 clones in the sample, about 88% were seen once.

The specimen was PBMCs or T cells enriched from blood (not recorded which). The rearrangement links TRBV11-1 to TRBJ2-2; D gene ambiguous. The TCR originated in a man aged 45 to 65 who had recovered from COVID-19. The DNA for the CDR3 is TGTGCCAGCAGCTTACGGGCCGGGGAGCTGTTTTTT. Its protein is CASSLRAGELFF.